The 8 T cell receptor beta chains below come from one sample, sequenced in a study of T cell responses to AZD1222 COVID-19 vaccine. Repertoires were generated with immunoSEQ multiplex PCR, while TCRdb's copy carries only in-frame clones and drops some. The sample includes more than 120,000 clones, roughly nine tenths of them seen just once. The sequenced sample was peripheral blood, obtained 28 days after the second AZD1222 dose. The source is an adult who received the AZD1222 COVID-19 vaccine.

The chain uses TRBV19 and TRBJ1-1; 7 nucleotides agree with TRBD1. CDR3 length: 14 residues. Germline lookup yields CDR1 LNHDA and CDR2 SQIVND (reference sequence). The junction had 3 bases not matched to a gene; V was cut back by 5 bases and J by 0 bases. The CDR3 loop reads CASSFDRVNTEAFF. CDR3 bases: TGTGCCAGTAGTTTCGACAGGGTGAACACTGAAGCTTTCTTT. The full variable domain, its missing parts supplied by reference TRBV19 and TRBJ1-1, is DGGITQSPKYLFRKEGQNVTLSCEQNLNHDAMYWYRQDPGQGLRLIYYSQIVNDFQKGDIAEGYSVSREKKESFPLTVTSAQKNPTAFYLCASSFDRVNTEAFFGQGTRLTVV.

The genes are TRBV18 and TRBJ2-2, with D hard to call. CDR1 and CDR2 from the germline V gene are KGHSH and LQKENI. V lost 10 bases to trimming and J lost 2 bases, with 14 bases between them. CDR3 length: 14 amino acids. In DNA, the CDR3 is TGTGCCACCGCACCGTCCCTAAACACCGGGGAGCTGTTTTTT. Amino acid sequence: CATAPSLNTGELFF.

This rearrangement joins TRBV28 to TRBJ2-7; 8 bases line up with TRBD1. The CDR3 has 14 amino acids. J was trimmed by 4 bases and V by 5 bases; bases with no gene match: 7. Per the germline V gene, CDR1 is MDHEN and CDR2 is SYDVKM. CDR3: CASSADRVIYEQYV. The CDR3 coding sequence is TGTGCCAGCAGTGCGGACAGGGTGATTTACGAGCAGTACGTC.

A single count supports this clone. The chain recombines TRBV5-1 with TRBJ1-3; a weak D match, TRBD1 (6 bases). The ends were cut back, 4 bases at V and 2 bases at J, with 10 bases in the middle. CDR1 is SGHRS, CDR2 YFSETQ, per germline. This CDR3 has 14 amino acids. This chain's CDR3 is CASSLRGAGNTIYF. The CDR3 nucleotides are TGCGCCAGCAGCCTGAGGGGGGCTGGAAACACCATATATTTT.

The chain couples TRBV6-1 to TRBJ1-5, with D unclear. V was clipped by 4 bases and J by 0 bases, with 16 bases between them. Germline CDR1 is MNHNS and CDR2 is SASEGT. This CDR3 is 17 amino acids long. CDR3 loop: CASSGEGRIYSNQPQHF. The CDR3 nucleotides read TGTGCCAGCAGTGGGGAAGGACGGATTTATAGCAATCAGCCCCAGCATTTT.

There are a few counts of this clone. The CDR3 DNA reads TGTGCCACCAGTGGAAGGACAGGGAAAGGGGAGGCTGAAGCTTTCTTT. Translating it yields CATSGRTGKGEAEAFF. The chain employs TRBV24-1 and TRBJ1-1; 8 bases fit TRBD1. The V gene's germline CDR1 is KGHDR and CDR2 SFDVKD. The CDR3 totals 16 residues. The trim removed 5 bases at V and 6 bases at J, leaving 13 bases unmatched.

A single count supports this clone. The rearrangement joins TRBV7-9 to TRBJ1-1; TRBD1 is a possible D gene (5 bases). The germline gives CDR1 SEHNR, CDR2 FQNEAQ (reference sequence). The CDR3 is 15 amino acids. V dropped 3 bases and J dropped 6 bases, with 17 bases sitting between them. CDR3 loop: CASSLVSGKISEAFF. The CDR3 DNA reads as TGTGCCAGCAGCTTGGTTTCAGGGAAGATCTCTGAAGCTTTCTTT. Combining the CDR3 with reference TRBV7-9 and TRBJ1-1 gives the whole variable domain DTGVSQNPRHKITKRGQNVTFRCDPISEHNRLYWYRQTLGQGPEFLTYFQNEAQLEKSRLLSDRFSAERPKGSFSTLEIQRTEQGDSAMYLCASSLVSGKISEAFFGQGTRLTVV.

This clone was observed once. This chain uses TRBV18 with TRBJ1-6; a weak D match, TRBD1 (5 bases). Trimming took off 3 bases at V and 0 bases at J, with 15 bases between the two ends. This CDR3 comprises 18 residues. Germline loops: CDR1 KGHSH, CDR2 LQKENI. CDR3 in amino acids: CASSPGTEISSYNSPLHF. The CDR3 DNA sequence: TGTGCCAGCTCACCCGGGACGGAGATTAGCTCCTATAATTCACCCCTCCACTTT.